This entry lists 9 T cell receptor beta chains sequenced from one sample in a study of cytomegalovirus exposure and HLA in healthy donors (dated by TCRdb to 2015 to 2018). Receptor libraries were prepared by the immunoSEQ multiplex PCR assay. TCRdb provides this immuneACCESS table in a form limited to in-frame rearrangements. Some clones are lacking; in checked studies, under half of them reflect an unresolved V gene, and why the rest are absent is not known. The table for this sample lists over 100,000 clones; around 87% of them were counted only once. The ten largest clones add up to about 6% of the sample. Sequencing was done on a sample of PBMCs. Receptors were obtained from a woman aged 18-30 years in good health and CMV-seropositive.

This chain links TRBV29-1 with TRBJ2-3; no firm D call. The germline V and J ends were trimmed by 7 bases and 2 bases, with 13 bases remaining between them. Germline CDR1 is SQVTM and CDR2 is ANQGSEA. The CDR3 contains 13 residues. CDR3 in amino acids: CSAKQLHTDTQYF. The CDR3 DNA follows: TGCAGCGCCAAACAGCTACACACAGATACGCAGTATTTT.

This rearrangement joins TRBV25-1 to TRBJ1-1, with D unresolved. V shed 6 bases and J shed 3 bases, with 5 bases lying between them. The CDR3 loop spans 11 amino acids. The germline CDR1 and CDR2 sequences are MGHDK and SYGVNS. CDR3: CASRLYTEAFF. Written as DNA, the CDR3 is TGTGCCAGCAGATTATACACTGAAGCTTTCTTT.

The rearrangement links TRBV4-3 to TRBJ1-4; D is uncertain. The CDR3 has 13 amino acids. Germline CDR1 and CDR2: LGHNA and YSLEER. Deletions cut 3 bases from V and 4 bases from J, with 6 bases between. The CDR3 sequence is CASSQDYNEKLFF. The CDR3 DNA reads as TGCGCCAGCAGCCAGGACTATAATGAAAAACTGTTTTTT.

Here the CDR3 DNA reads TGTGCCAGCCACGAGGGCGGGGGATATACTGAAGCTTTCTTT. Its translation is CASHEGGGYTEAFF. The rearrangement links TRBV19 to TRBJ1-1, with D possibly TRBD1 on 5 matching bases. Germline V gene sequence: CDR1 LNHDA, CDR2 SQIVND (reference sequence). V was cut by 9 bases and J by 5 bases, with 19 bases left in between. The CDR3 totals 14 residues.

V gene TRBV9 combines with J gene TRBJ1-1, with 8 bases fitting TRBD1. Germline assignment: CDR1 SGDLS and CDR2 YYNGEE. V lost 4 bases to trimming and J lost 1 base; unmatched junction nucleotides: 6. The CDR3 consists of 15 residues. The CDR3 protein is CASSKDRGPNTEAFF. CDR3 nucleotide sequence: TGTGCCAGCAGCAAAGACAGGGGACCGAACACTGAAGCTTTCTTT.

V usage is TRBV19 and J usage is TRBJ1-5; no clear D. The CDR3 spans 16 residues. Trimming took 7 bases from V and 0 from J, leaving 16 bases between them. Per the germline V gene, CDR1 is LNHDA and CDR2 is SQIVND (reference sequence). The CDR3 region is CASMNPQPYSNQPQHF. The CDR3 DNA follows: TGTGCCAGTATGAACCCACAGCCTTATAGCAATCAGCCCCAGCATTTT.

The chain links TRBV9 to TRBJ2-7; 7 bases match TRBD2. CDR1 is SGDLS, CDR2 YYNGEE, per germline. The CDR3 is 17 residues long. V shed 0 bases, J shed 6 bases, and the junction held 15 bases outside the gene matches. CDR3 sequence reads: CASSVGGGASQLGEQYF. CDR3 nucleotide sequence: TGTGCCAGCAGCGTAGGGGGAGGGGCATCCCAGCTCGGCGAGCAGTACTTC.

V and J are TRBV11-2 and TRBJ1-1, with unresolved D. The V gene's germline CDR1 is SGHAT and CDR2 FQNNGV. The CDR3 consists of 14 residues. V was cut by 2 bases and J by 1 base, with 8 bases left in between. CDR3 DNA: TGTGCCAGCAGCTTAACCCCCGGGAACACTGAAGCTTTCTTT. Translating gives CASSLTPGNTEAFF.

The rearrangement uses TRBV5-6 and TRBJ2-2, with D maybe TRBD1 (5 bases). From germline, CDR1 is SGHDT and CDR2 YYEEEE. V gave up 1 base and J gave up 13 bases, with 14 bases separating them. This CDR3 is built from 13 residues. CDR3 nucleotide sequence: TGTGCCAGCAGCTTGCAGGGTTCGAGAGTGCTGTTTTTT. Protein: CASSLQGSRVLFF. The variable domain in full, completed from reference TRBV5-6 and TRBJ2-2, reads DAGVTQSPTHLIKTRGQQVTLRCSPKSGHDTVSWYQQALGQGPQFIFQYYEEEERQRGNFPDRFSGHQFPNYSSELNVNALLLGDSALYLCASSLQGSRVLFFGEGSRLTVL.